Following are 9 T cell receptor beta chains from one sample sequenced in a study of T cells in Graves' hyperthyroidism and ophthalmopathy. RNA transcripts yielded amplified TCR beta CDR3 regions. When the TCR CDR3 underwent first-round RT-PCR, the HTBI primer set was used. TCRdb passed the multiplex PCR reads through MiXCR, listing each CDR3 protein once. The sample has 360,000 or so distinct CDR3 sequences; about 19% are singletons. Material: blood. The origin of the receptors is a woman between 18 and 29 years old with Graves' hyperthyroidism.

A few counts support this clonotype. The chain joins TRBV11-2 to TRBJ2-4; TRBD1 matches at 10 bases. Trimming cost V 1 base and J 7 bases; bases outside gene matches: 4. Germline V gene sequence: CDR1 SGHAT, CDR2 FQNNGV. CDR3 length: 15 residues. CDR3 loop: CASSLGAGQGNIQYF. The CDR3 bases are TGTGCCAGCAGCTTAGGTGCGGGACAGGGGAACATTCAGTACTTC.

This clonotype was seen many times. The V and J genes are TRBV7-8 and TRBJ2-1; D tentatively reads TRBD1 or TRBD2 (6 bases each). V lost 9 bases and J lost 10, with 25 bases in between. CDR3 length equals 15 residues. Germline assignment: CDR1 SGHVS and CDR2 FQNEAQ. The CDR3 here is CASNDGGLMMGEQFF. Here the CDR3 DNA reads TGTGCCAGTAACGACGGGGGCCTAATGATGGGCGAGCAGTTCTTC.

This clonotype has ten or more counts. J is TRBJ1-2 and V is TRBV12-3 or TRBV12-4, with 8 bases that match TRBD1. This CDR3 is built from 15 residues. The J segment lost 4 bases and the V segment lost 3 bases, leaving 7 bases of the junction unmatched. The CDR3 bases are TGTGCCAGCAGTTTTACAGGGGGGGGTCTCTATGGCTACACCTTC. Its protein is CASSFTGGGLYGYTF.

In this sample, this clonotype turned up a few times. The chain carries TRBV12-3 or TRBV12-4 and TRBJ1-2, with 9 bases matching TRBD1. The CDR3 is 14 amino acids. After removal of 5 bases from V and 6 bases from J, the junction contained 7 bases not matched to a gene. The CDR3 loop reads CASSPGTGSNGYTF. CDR3 sequence (DNA): TGTGCCAGCAGTCCTGGGACAGGGAGTAATGGCTACACCTTC.

The gene calls are TRBV5-1 and TRBJ2-7; possibly TRBD2 for D (5 bases). V gave up 5 bases and J gave up 6 bases, with 15 bases separating them. Germline V gene data show CDR1 as SGHRS and CDR2 as YFSETQ. This CDR3 region has 13 residues. CDR3 bases: TGCGCCAGCAGACCGAATACTAGTGGCGAGCAGTACTTC. Translation: CASRPNTSGEQYF.

About this clonotype itself: A single base separates this from a much larger clone, so it may be a read error. The V gene is TRBV13, the J gene TRBJ2-7; TRBD1 agrees at 9 bases. From germline, CDR1 is PRHDT and CDR2 FYEKMQ (reference sequence). This CDR3 is 14 amino acids long. The ends lost 10 bases at V and 3 bases at J; junction bases unmatched: 10. In DNA, the CDR3 is TGTGCCACCTCGATCGGACAGGGGCTCTACGAGCAGTACTTC. Amino acid sequence: CATSIGQGLYEQYF.

In its sample, this clonotype was seen many times. The rearrangement joins TRBV4-2 to TRBJ1-2, with TRBD1 as a possible D gene (6 bases). The ends were cut back, 3 bases at V and 8 bases at J, with 16 bases in the middle. This CDR3 contains 14 residues. Per the germline V gene, CDR1 is LGHNA and CDR2 is YNFKEQ. CDR3 DNA sequence: TGTGCCAGCAGCCATGAGAGGGGAACAGGGGGCTACACCTTC. Translated, it gives CASSHERGTGGYTF.

In this sample, this clonotype turned up many times. Here the CDR3 reads CASSFPRSDTQYF. The CDR3 nucleotides read TGTGCCAGCAGTTTTCCGAGGTCAGATACGCAGTATTTT. The V gene is TRBV6-5, the J gene TRBJ2-3; the D is unclear. V was cut by 4 bases and J by 4 bases, with 9 bases left in between. Germline-derived CDR1 and CDR2 are MNHEY and SVGAGI. The CDR3 extends over 13 amino acids.

CDR3 in DNA: TGTGCCTGGACGAGAGGGGCCAACGTCCTGACTTTC. Amino acids: CAWTRGANVLTF. The rearrangement links TRBV30 to TRBJ2-6, with D unclear. This CDR3 contains 12 residues. Germline V gives CDR1 GTSNPN, CDR2 SVGIG (reference sequence). The V end was cut by 4 bases, the J end by 4 bases, with 5 bases between. Together with reference TRBV30 and TRBJ2-6, the CDR3 gives the full variable domain: SQTIHQWPATLVQPVGSPLSLECTVEGTSNPNLYWYRQAAGRGLQLLFYSVGIGQISSEVPQNLSASRPQDRQFILSSKKLLLSDSGFYLCAWTRGANVLTFGAGSRLTVL.